The table lists the clone carrying this T cell receptor (beta chain) with a few counts. Antigen: not known. Germline and junction disagree at one end, which may indicate a read error. Among the patients, aged 18 to 65, hyperthyroidism was newly diagnosed and had lasted under 2 months. The data were obtained in a study of T cells in Graves' hyperthyroidism and ophthalmopathy. Notes on the study in general: Most thyroid clonotypes that were expanded above 0.001 also turned up in blood.

In germline, CDR1 is LGHDT, CDR2 YNNKEL (reference sequence). This CDR3 has 15 amino acids. Amplification yielded TCR beta CDR3 regions, with RNA transcripts as the source. A first-round RT-PCR of the TCR CDR3 used the HTBI primer set. TCRdb called the multiplex PCR reads again in MiXCR, with one record for every CDR3 protein. The table has hundreds of thousands of distinct CDR3 sequences, roughly a sixth seen once. The chain couples TRBV3-1 to TRBJ1-1, with 9 bases matching TRBD1. The sequencing sample was made of blood. The TCR sequence derives from a woman aged 50 to 60 with Graves' hyperthyroidism that later progressed to Graves' ophthalmopathy. The CDR3 reads CASSQGLQGASEALF. The CDR3 DNA sequence: TGTGCCAGCAGCCAAGGATTACAGGGGGCTTCTGAAGCTCTCTTT.